Below, 7 T cell receptor beta chains from the same sample are listed, as sequenced in a study of blood T cell repertoires in COVID-19 (dated by TCRdb to the early 2020s). Libraries were prepared through the immunoSEQ multiplex PCR assay. Sourced from immuneACCESS, this table was stored by TCRdb with only in-frame sequences that have V and J called. A share of the clones is absent; for the studies checked, an unresolved V gene accounts for under half, and the remainder has no known explanation. This sample is represented by around 190,000 clones; approximately 79% of them were singletons. The ten largest account for 9.5% to 15% of the sample. Sequenced: peripheral blood. These receptors all stem from a woman aged 45-65 years with acute or convalescent COVID-19.

The chain is built from TRBV10-2 and TRBJ2-2, with unresolved D. V was trimmed by 5 bases and J by 5 bases, leaving 3 bases between them. CDR3 length equals 11 residues. Germline V CDR1 and CDR2: WSHSY, SAAADI. CDR3 DNA: TGCGCCAGCAGTCTAACCGGGGAGCTGTTTTTT. Translated, it gives CASSLTGELFF.

This clone has a handful of counts. The chain carries TRBV7-8 and TRBJ1-5; D remains unclear. Germline V lookup: CDR1 SGHVS, CDR2 FQNEAQ. CDR3 length equals 15 residues. Trimming stripped 4 bases from V and 6 bases from J, with 16 bases between. CDR3 loop: CASSSNGLIGQPQHF. In DNA form, the CDR3 reads TGTGCCAGCAGCTCTAACGGGTTAATCGGTCAGCCCCAGCATTTT.

The chain employs TRBV19 and TRBJ2-7; D possibly corresponds to TRBD1 (5 bases). V was pared by 8 bases and J by 4 bases, with 15 bases between. This CDR3 is 13 amino acids long. Per germline, CDR1 LNHDA and CDR2 SQIVND (reference sequence). CDR3 residues: CASGRTPGYEQYF. CDR3 bases: TGTGCCAGTGGTAGGACACCCGGTTACGAGCAGTACTTC.

V and J are TRBV5-1 and TRBJ2-7; D unresolved. The CDR3 is 15 amino acids. Trimming took 3 bases from V and 7 from J, leaving 20 bases between them. Germline values: CDR1 SGHRS, CDR2 YFSETQ. The CDR3 region is CASSSSVLRSMEQYF. CDR3 in DNA: TGCGCCAGCAGCTCCAGCGTACTACGTTCTATGGAGCAGTACTTC.

This clone was observed a single time. The chain carries TRBV2 and TRBJ2-7; D remains unclear. The CDR3 loop spans 14 amino acids. V was trimmed by 0 bases and J by 1 base, leaving 7 bases between them. Germline CDR1 reads SNHLY; CDR2 reads FYNNEI. CDR3 nucleotides: TGTGCCAGCAGTGAAGCATCGTTATCCTACGAGCAGTACTTC. Protein sequence: CASSEASLSYEQYF.

The rearrangement uses TRBV11-2 and TRBJ2-3, with D perhaps matching TRBD1 (6 bases). The V end was cut by 3 bases, the J end by 2 bases, with 12 bases between. CDR1 is SGHAT, CDR2 FQNNGV, per germline. This CDR3 contains 15 residues. The CDR3: CASSLVQGTTDTQYF. CDR3 bases: TGTGCCAGCAGCTTGGTACAGGGTACCACAGATACGCAGTATTTT.

There are a few counts of this clone. The rearrangement links TRBV9 to TRBJ2-3, with 7 bases identical to TRBD2. V dropped 6 bases and J dropped 1; count of bases not matched to a gene: 11. Germline-derived CDR1 and CDR2 are SGDLS and YYNGEE. The CDR3 is made up of 16 amino acids. CDR3 DNA sequence: TGTGCCAGCAACCCTCCAGCGGGGAAAGGCACAGATACGCAGTATTTT. Amino acids: CASNPPAGKGTDTQYF.